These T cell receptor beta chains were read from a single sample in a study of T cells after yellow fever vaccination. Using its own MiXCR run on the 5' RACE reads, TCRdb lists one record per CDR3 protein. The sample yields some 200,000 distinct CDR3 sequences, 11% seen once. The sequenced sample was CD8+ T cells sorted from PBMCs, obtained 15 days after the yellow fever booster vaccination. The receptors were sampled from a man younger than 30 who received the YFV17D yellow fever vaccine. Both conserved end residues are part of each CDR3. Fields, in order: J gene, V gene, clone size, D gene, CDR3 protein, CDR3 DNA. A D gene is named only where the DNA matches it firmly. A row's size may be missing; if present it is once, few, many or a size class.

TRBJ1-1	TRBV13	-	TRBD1	CASRTGGINTEAFF	TGTGCCAGCAGGACAGGGGGGATTAACACTGAAGCTTTCTTT
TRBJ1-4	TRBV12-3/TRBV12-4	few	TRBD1	CASSLGGGNEKLFF	TGTGCCAGCAGTTTAGGAGGGGGCAATGAAAAACTGTTTTTT
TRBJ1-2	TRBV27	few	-	CASRGGGVANYGYTF	TGTGCCAGCAGGGGCGGTGGGGTAGCTAACTATGGCTACACCTTC
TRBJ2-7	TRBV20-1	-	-	CSASPREEQYF	TGCAGTGCTAGCCCCAGGGAAGAGCAGTACTTC
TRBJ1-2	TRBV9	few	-	CASSGEGTDRGGYTF	TGTGCCAGCAGCGGGGAGGGGACCGATCGGGGTGGCTACACCTTC
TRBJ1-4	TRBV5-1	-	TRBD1	CASSSRAGQGNEILFF	TGCGCCAGCAGCTCCCGGGCGGGACAGGGGAATGAAATACTGTTTTTT
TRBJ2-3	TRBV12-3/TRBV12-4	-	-	CASSSRTFDTQYF	TGTGCCAGCAGTTCGAGGACATTTGATACGCAGTATTTT
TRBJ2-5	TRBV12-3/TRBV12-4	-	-	CASSLGTMGETQYF	TGTGCCAGCAGTTTAGGCACCATGGGGGAGACCCAGTACTTC
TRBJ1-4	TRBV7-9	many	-	CASSLSPTGLGEKLFF	TGTGCCAGCAGCCTCTCACCGACAGGCCTGGGTGAAAAACTGTTTTTT
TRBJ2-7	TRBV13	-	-	CASSFQGSYEQYF	TGTGCCAGCAGCTTCCAGGGTTCCTACGAGCAGTACTTC
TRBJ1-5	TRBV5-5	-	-	CASSWGDSNQPQHF	TGTGCCAGCAGCTGGGGGGACAGCAATCAGCCCCAGCATTTT
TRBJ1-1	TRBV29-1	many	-	CSVDPGHTEAFF	TGCAGCGTTGACCCGGGGCACACTGAAGCTTTCTTT
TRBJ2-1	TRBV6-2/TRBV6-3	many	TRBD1	CASSYLTGSNEQFF	TGTGCCAGCAGTTACCTGACAGGGAGCAATGAGCAGTTCTTC
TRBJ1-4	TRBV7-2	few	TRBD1	CASSLPPGQGAGNEKLFF	TGTGCCAGCAGCTTACCTCCGGGACAGGGGGCGGGTAATGAAAAACTGTTTTTT
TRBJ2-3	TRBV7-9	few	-	CASTLYEDTQYF	TGTGCCAGCACCCTTTATGAAGATACGCAGTATTTT
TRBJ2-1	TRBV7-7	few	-	CASSLNTGNNEQFF	TGTGCCAGCAGCTTAAACACAGGGAACAATGAGCAGTTCTTC
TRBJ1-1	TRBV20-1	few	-	CSAPWGTEAFF	TGCAGTGCACCCTGGGGCACTGAAGCTTTCTTT
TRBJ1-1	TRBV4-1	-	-	CASSQVTLRTEAFF	TGCGCCAGCAGCCAAGTCACCCTCCGAACTGAAGCTTTCTTT
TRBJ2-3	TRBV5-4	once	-	CASSLVGKDTQYF	TGTGCCAGCAGCTTGGTGGGAAAGGATACGCAGTATTTT